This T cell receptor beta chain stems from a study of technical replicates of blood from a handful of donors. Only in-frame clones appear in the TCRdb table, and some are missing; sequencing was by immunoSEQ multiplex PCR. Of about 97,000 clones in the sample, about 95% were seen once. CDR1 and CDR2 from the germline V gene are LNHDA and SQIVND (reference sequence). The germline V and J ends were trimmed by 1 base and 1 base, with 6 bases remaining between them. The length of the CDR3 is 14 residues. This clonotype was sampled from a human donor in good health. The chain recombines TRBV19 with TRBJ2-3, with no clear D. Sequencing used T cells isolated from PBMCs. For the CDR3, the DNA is TGTGCCAGTAGTATAGGACTCGGCACAGATACGCAGTATTTT. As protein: CASSIGLGTDTQYF.